These 9 T cell receptor beta chains were all obtained from the same sample, sequenced in a study of T-cell memory formation after mild COVID-19. Using its own MiXCR run on the 5' RACE reads, TCRdb lists one record per CDR3 protein. The sample includes approximately 580,000 distinct CDR3 sequences, 20% of them seen just once. Sequenced input: PBMCs or a T cell subset sorted from them (not recorded which). Receptor source: an adult woman who had mild COVID-19 (a few samples of this study predate the infection). Cell type and time point are not known.

The sample holds a few counts of this clonotype. V usage is TRBV7-6 and J usage is TRBJ2-7; unclear D gene. This CDR3 has 14 amino acids. With 5 bases removed from V and 0 bases from J, the gap between germline ends came to 11 bases. Germline V gene sequence: CDR1 SGHVS, CDR2 FNYEAQ. The CDR3 loop reads CASSLYINSYEQYF. The CDR3, as DNA: TGTGCCAGCAGCCTCTACATAAACTCCTACGAGCAGTACTTC. Variable domain in full (rest from reference TRBV7-6 and TRBJ2-7): GAGVSQSPRYKVTKRGQDVALRCDPISGHVSLYWYRQALGQGPEFLTYFNYEAQQDKSGLPNDRFSAERPEGSISTLTIQRTEQRDSAMYRCASSLYINSYEQYFGPGTRLTVT.

V and J are TRBV4-2 and TRBJ1-5; possibly TRBD1 for D (5 bases). Deletions cut 4 bases from V and 1 base from J, with 14 bases between. The CDR3 covers 16 residues. Germline CDR1 and CDR2: LGHNA and YNFKEQ. DNA of the CDR3: TGTGCCAGCAGCCCACGACATGGGGCAAGCAATCAGCCCCAGCATTTT. Protein: CASSPRHGASNQPQHF.

This clonotype was detected only a few times. The rearrangement links TRBV30 to TRBJ2-7, with D tentatively TRBD1 or TRBD2 (6 bases each). CDR1 is GTSNPN and CDR2 is SVGIG in the germline V gene (reference sequence). The CDR3 sequence is 13 residues long. Trimming stripped 4 bases from V and 4 bases from J, with 14 bases between. CDR3 sequence: CAWTSLGGYEQYF. The CDR3 nucleotides are TGTGCCTGGACTTCTTTAGGGGGGTACGAGCAGTACTTC.

This CDR3 is CASSAGTGGLANYGYTF. CDR3 DNA sequence: TGTGCCAGCAGCGCCGGGACAGGGGGACTAGCTAACTATGGCTACACCTTC. The chain links TRBV9 to TRBJ1-2, with 11 nucleotides matching TRBD1. V was clipped by 3 bases and J by 0 bases; unmatched bases: 7. Germline CDR1 is SGDLS and CDR2 is YYNGEE. CDR3 size: 17 residues.

This sequence joins TRBV5-6 and TRBJ2-5; D may be TRBD2 (6 bases). V was cut by 4 bases and J by 5 bases, with 18 bases left in between. The germline V gene has CDR1 SGHDT and CDR2 YYEEEE. This CDR3 has 15 amino acids. CDR3 in DNA: TGTGCCAGCAGCAGGAGGGGCAGTGGAGGTGAGACCCAGTACTTC. This encodes CASSRRGSGGETQYF.

This clonotype was seen more than once but under ten times. The DNA of the CDR3 is TGTGCCAGCAGCCTAAACGCCCCGGGGGGCGGTGAAAAACTGTTTTTT. Encoded protein: CASSLNAPGGGEKLFF. This chain connects TRBV2 to TRBJ1-4; tentative D call: TRBD1 (6 bases). Germline CDR1 reads SNHLY; CDR2 reads FYNNEI. Trimming shortened V by 6 bases and J by 7 bases, and 21 bases separated the two germline ends. This CDR3 is 16 amino acids long.

The table lists this clonotype with a few counts. This chain links TRBV24-1 with TRBJ2-3, with TRBD2 matching over 10 bases. The CDR3 has 16 residues. V shed 1 base, J shed 8 bases, and the junction held 8 bases outside the gene matches. Germline V gene data show CDR1 as KGHDR and CDR2 as SFDVKD. CDR3 sequence: CATSDLKLAGEGTQYF. CDR3 DNA: TGTGCCACCAGTGATTTAAAGCTAGCGGGAGAAGGTACGCAGTATTTT.

The chain combines TRBV12-3 or TRBV12-4 with TRBJ2-5; tentative D call: TRBD2 (6 bases). There are 13 residues in the CDR3. The ends were cut back, 7 bases at V and 5 bases at J, with 14 bases in the middle. The CDR3 DNA reads as TGTGCCAGCACTAGCGTGAGGAGGGAGACCCAGTACTTC. It specifies CASTSVRRETQYF.

The V gene is TRBV5-6, the J gene TRBJ2-3; D is unclear. The CDR3 has 13 residues. Germline V gene data show CDR1 as SGHDT and CDR2 as YYEEEE. V gave up 10 bases and J gave up 0 bases, with 12 bases separating them. The CDR3 sequence: CAYGLPSTDTQYF. The CDR3 nucleotides are TGTGCCTATGGGCTACCTAGCACAGATACGCAGTATTTT.